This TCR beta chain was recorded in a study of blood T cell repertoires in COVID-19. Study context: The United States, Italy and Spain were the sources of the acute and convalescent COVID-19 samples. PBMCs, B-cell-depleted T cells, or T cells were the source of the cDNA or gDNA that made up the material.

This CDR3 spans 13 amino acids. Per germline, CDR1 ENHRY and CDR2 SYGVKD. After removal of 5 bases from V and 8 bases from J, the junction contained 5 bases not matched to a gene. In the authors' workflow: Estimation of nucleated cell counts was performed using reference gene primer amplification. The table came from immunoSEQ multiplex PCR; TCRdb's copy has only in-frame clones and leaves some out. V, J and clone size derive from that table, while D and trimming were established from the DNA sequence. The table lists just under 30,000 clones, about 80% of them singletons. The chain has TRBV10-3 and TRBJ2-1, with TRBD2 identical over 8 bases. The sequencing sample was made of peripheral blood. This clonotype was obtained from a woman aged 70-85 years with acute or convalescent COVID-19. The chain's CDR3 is CAISSGSGDEQFF. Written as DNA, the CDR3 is TGTGCCATCAGTAGCGGGAGCGGGGATGAGCAGTTCTTC.